This is a list of T cell receptor beta chains from one sample in a study of CXCR3-negative and CXCR3-positive naive CD8 T cells. TCRdb processed the 5' RACE reads again and assigns one entry to each CDR3 protein, with no DNA. This repertoire includes 85,000 to 130,000 distinct CDR3 sequences. The sequencing input was naive CXCR3+ CD8+ T cells from blood. The receptors here all came from a human donor in good health. Some clones in this sample may be carry-over from other donors' samples. CDR3s include the opening cysteine and the closing phenylalanine or tryptophan.

j_gene: TRBJ2-5; v_gene: TRBV7-7; CDR3aa: CASSPGQGYLETQHF
j_gene: TRBJ2-7; v_gene: TRBV29-1; CDR3aa: CSVVGRGPEQYF
j_gene: TRBJ1-1; v_gene: TRBV7-9; CDR3aa: CASTTGGTEAFF
j_gene: TRBJ2-1; v_gene: TRBV18; CDR3aa: CASSSIRIEVAGNNEQFF
j_gene: TRBJ1-1; v_gene: TRBV5-1; CDR3aa: CASSLRTGQNTEAFF
j_gene: TRBJ1-1; v_gene: TRBV12-3/TRBV12-4; CDR3aa: CASSLNGPTTEAFF
j_gene: TRBJ2-3; v_gene: TRBV6-4; CDR3aa: CASSDGGSTDTQYF
j_gene: TRBJ1-1; v_gene: TRBV4-1; CDR3aa: CASSQEGPGIYTEAFF
j_gene: TRBJ1-1; v_gene: TRBV7-3; CDR3aa: CASSLLGMNTEAFF
j_gene: TRBJ2-3; v_gene: TRBV27; CDR3aa: CASSLSVGGTDTQYF
j_gene: TRBJ1-1; v_gene: TRBV12-3/TRBV12-4; CDR3aa: CASIGQNTEAFF
j_gene: TRBJ1-5; v_gene: TRBV28; CDR3aa: CASRQGSNQPQHF
j_gene: TRBJ2-1; v_gene: TRBV12-3/TRBV12-4; CDR3aa: CASSPGLGYNEQFF
j_gene: TRBJ2-7; v_gene: TRBV29-1; CDR3aa: CSVRDLEEQYF
j_gene: TRBJ1-6; v_gene: TRBV7-9; CDR3aa: CASSSIGQGQGSPLHF
j_gene: TRBJ1-1; v_gene: TRBV7-2; CDR3aa: CASAPRVDRGQVGNTEAFF
j_gene: TRBJ1-1; v_gene: TRBV7-9; CDR3aa: CASSPVDDTEAFF
j_gene: TRBJ2-2; v_gene: TRBV28; CDR3aa: CASSLSSLGELFF
j_gene: TRBJ2-7; v_gene: TRBV4-2; CDR3aa: CASSPTTLSSYEQYF
j_gene: TRBJ2-7; v_gene: TRBV2; CDR3aa: CASSERQGTYEQYF
j_gene: TRBJ2-1; v_gene: TRBV5-1; CDR3aa: CASSSGLDIWKDNEQFF
j_gene: TRBJ2-4; v_gene: TRBV15; CDR3aa: CATSRWGDGAILAKNIQYF
j_gene: TRBJ2-4; v_gene: TRBV20-1; CDR3aa: CSVRNVLGKNIQYF
j_gene: TRBJ1-2; v_gene: TRBV4-1; CDR3aa: CASSQGTSGRAVYGYTF
j_gene: TRBJ1-5; v_gene: TRBV21-1; CDR3aa: CASRSTGAPSQPQHF
j_gene: TRBJ1-2; v_gene: TRBV7-9; CDR3aa: CASSLPSDLSGYTF
j_gene: TRBJ2-7; v_gene: TRBV29-1; CDR3aa: CSVASGSFNEQYF
j_gene: TRBJ2-5; v_gene: TRBV5-4; CDR3aa: CASSLGGGQETQYF
j_gene: TRBJ1-2; v_gene: TRBV4-1; CDR3aa: CASSPGPQIPLNYGYTF
j_gene: TRBJ2-1; v_gene: TRBV13; CDR3aa: CASSSGLAGVYNEQFF
j_gene: TRBJ1-1; v_gene: TRBV15; CDR3aa: CATSRDLGEFATEAFF
j_gene: TRBJ2-7; v_gene: TRBV5-1; CDR3aa: CASSLEGAGTSAF
j_gene: TRBJ2-7; v_gene: TRBV7-6; CDR3aa: CASSFIQNDRYEQYF
j_gene: TRBJ2-1; v_gene: TRBV5-6; CDR3aa: CASSPGTDYNEQFF
j_gene: TRBJ2-7; v_gene: TRBV14; CDR3aa: CACSQDIGLADSYEQYF
j_gene: TRBJ2-7; v_gene: TRBV5-5; CDR3aa: CASSFPGQNYEQYF
j_gene: TRBJ2-7; v_gene: TRBV4-1; CDR3aa: CASSEGLAETYEQYF
j_gene: TRBJ2-5; v_gene: TRBV29-1; CDR3aa: CSVESAGRRDKETQYF
j_gene: TRBJ2-1; v_gene: TRBV20-1; CDR3aa: CSAPRREAGTLDEQFF
j_gene: TRBJ2-5; v_gene: TRBV7-3; CDR3aa: CASSQGAYSETQYF
j_gene: TRBJ1-1; v_gene: TRBV4-1; CDR3aa: CASSQGVGQVTEAFF
j_gene: TRBJ2-1; v_gene: TRBV29-1; CDR3aa: CSVEGSLSSYNEQFF
j_gene: TRBJ2-1; v_gene: TRBV28; CDR3aa: CASSSLAGGNNEQFF
j_gene: TRBJ1-2; v_gene: TRBV12-3/TRBV12-4; CDR3aa: CASSLVLGGLDGYTF
j_gene: TRBJ1-1; v_gene: TRBV6-5; CDR3aa: CASSPRASTEAFF
j_gene: TRBJ2-1; v_gene: TRBV11-3; CDR3aa: CASSLDTGFEQFF
j_gene: TRBJ2-2; v_gene: TRBV12-3/TRBV12-4; CDR3aa: CASSNQQGAATGELFF
j_gene: TRBJ2-7; v_gene: TRBV5-4; CDR3aa: CASSSTGLGAYEQYF